The 30 T cell receptor beta chains presented below share a single source sample, sequenced in a study of blood T cell repertoires in COVID-19. The method was immunoSEQ multiplex PCR; TCRdb's version includes in-frame clones alone and lacks a portion of them. The sample lists 200,000 to 300,000 clones, approximately 85% occurring once. Specimen: peripheral blood. All receptors come from a middle-aged man with COVID-19, enrolled during active disease.

The chain combines TRBV6-4 with TRBJ2-3, with 9 bases matching TRBD1. The ends lost 3 bases at V and 1 base at J; junction bases unmatched: 2. The V gene's germline CDR1 is MRHNA and CDR2 SNTAGT. The CDR3 runs to 15 residues. Here the CDR3 DNA reads TGTGCCAGCAGTGAGGGACAGGGTGGCACAGATACGCAGTATTTT. This encodes CASSEGQGGTDTQYF.

The count of this clone is one. The gene calls are TRBV29-1 and TRBJ2-5, with D perhaps TRBD2 (5 bases). Germline lookup yields CDR1 SQVTM and CDR2 ANQGSEA. CDR3 length: 12 amino acids. V lost 8 bases and J 7 bases, leaving 17 bases between the germline ends. The CDR3 loop is CSLRDQVRTQYF. DNA for the CDR3: TGCAGCCTGAGGGATCAGGTTAGGACCCAGTACTTC.

The chain links TRBV5-6 to TRBJ2-7, with D possibly matching TRBD1 (6 bases). CDR3 size: 16 residues. With 0 bases removed from V and 6 bases from J, the gap between germline ends came to 19 bases. From germline, CDR1 is SGHDT and CDR2 YYEEEE. The CDR3 DNA follows: TGTGCCAGCAGCTTGGCGTTGGCCAGGGGAAGTATCGAGCAGTACTTC. Translation gives CASSLALARGSIEQYF.

The rearrangement uses TRBV10-3 and TRBJ1-3; D is unresolved. V lost 6 bases and J lost 4, with 10 bases in between. Germline values: CDR1 ENHRY, CDR2 SYGVKD. The CDR3 length is 13 residues. The CDR3 sequence: CAIRTYDGNTIYF. DNA of the CDR3: TGTGCCATCAGGACATATGACGGAAACACCATATATTTT.

This clone appeared once. This sequence joins TRBV7-2 and TRBJ1-6; TRBD1 agrees at 8 bases. Germline V gives CDR1 SGHTA, CDR2 FQGNSA. The CDR3 is 16 residues long. J gave up 6 bases and V 4 bases, and 8 bases lay outside the gene matches. The CDR3 DNA reads TGTGCCAGCAGCTCCGTCCAGACAGGGGTTAATTCACCCCTCCACTTT. This translates into CASSSVQTGVNSPLHF. The whole variable domain, filled in from reference TRBV7-2 and TRBJ1-6, reads GAGVSQSPSNKVTEKGKDVELRCDPISGHTALYWYRQSLGQGLEFLIYFQGNSAPDKSGLPSDRFSAERTGGSVSTLTIQRTQQEDSAVYLCASSSVQTGVNSPLHFGNGTRLTVT.

The CDR3: CAWDGRSSPLHF. The CDR3 region has the DNA TGTGCCTGGGATGGCCGGAGTTCACCCCTCCACTTT. The gene calls are TRBV30 and TRBJ1-6, with D uncertain. Germline V gene sequence: CDR1 GTSNPN, CDR2 SVGIG (reference sequence). V was clipped by 5 bases and J by 9 bases, with 11 bases between them. This CDR3 region has 12 residues.

The chain uses TRBV9 and TRBJ2-3, with 8 bases aligning to TRBD1. With 3 bases clipped from V and 6 bases from J, the junction kept 3 bases outside the gene matches. This CDR3 comprises 13 residues. CDR1 and CDR2 (germline): SGDLS, YYNGEE. The CDR3 spells CASSARGLDTQYF. CDR3 nucleotide sequence: TGTGCCAGCAGCGCCAGGGGGCTTGATACGCAGTATTTT.

This chain uses TRBV25-1 with TRBJ1-1; tentatively, D is TRBD1 (6 bases). CDR3 length: 14 residues. V lost 2 bases and J 4 bases, leaving 11 bases between the germline ends. The germline V gene has CDR1 MGHDK and CDR2 SYGVNS. The CDR3 DNA reads TGTGCCAGCAGTGAAACAGGGTTCCGCACTGAAGCTTTCTTT. Encoded protein: CASSETGFRTEAFF.

This clone was recorded once. The V gene is TRBV6-5, the J gene TRBJ2-5; D uncertain. The CDR3 runs 13 residues. Germline V gene lookup returns CDR1 MNHEY and CDR2 SVGAGI. The germline V and J ends were trimmed by 0 bases and 6 bases, with 8 bases remaining between them. CDR3 loop: CASSYSPGQTQYF. The CDR3, as DNA: TGTGCCAGCAGTTACTCTCCAGGCCAGACCCAGTACTTC.

The genes are TRBV28 and TRBJ2-2; maybe TRBD2 (6 bases). The germline CDR1 and CDR2 sequences are MDHEN and SYDVKM. Trimming cost V 6 bases and J 1 base, with 9 bases left between them. This CDR3 contains 14 residues. Here the CDR3 reads CASRGTLNTGELFF. CDR3 DNA sequence: TGTGCCAGCAGGGGGACTCTGAACACCGGGGAGCTGTTTTTT.

V is TRBV4-2 and J is TRBJ2-1; no clear D gene. The CDR3 length is 16 residues. The V end was cut by 0 bases, the J end by 1 base, with 10 bases between. In germline, CDR1 is LGHNA, CDR2 YNFKEQ. DNA for the CDR3: TGTGCCAGCAGCCAAGATCTAGATGGGTCCTACAATGAGCAGTTCTTC. Residues: CASSQDLDGSYNEQFF.

This rearrangement joins TRBV5-1 to TRBJ1-4; 9 nucleotides agree with TRBD1. The CDR3 covers 15 residues. The germline V gene encodes CDR1 SGHRS and CDR2 YFSETQ. With V trimmed by 0 bases and J by 5 bases, 2 bases remained unmatched. CDR3: CASSLAGQGNEKLFF. The CDR3 DNA reads TGCGCCAGCAGCTTGGCGGGACAGGGAAATGAAAAACTGTTTTTT.

This chain links TRBV5-1 with TRBJ2-1; tentative D call: TRBD1 (5 bases). Germline values: CDR1 SGHRS, CDR2 YFSETQ. Trimming left V 3 bases short and J 5 bases short, with 9 bases between. The CDR3 is 13 residues long. CDR3 sequence reads: CASSWPGNNEQFF. Here the CDR3 DNA reads TGCGCCAGCAGCTGGCCAGGGAACAATGAGCAGTTCTTC.

This sequence joins TRBV15 and TRBJ1-2; D gene unclear. Germline CDR1 is LNHNV and CDR2 is YYDKDF (reference sequence). The CDR3 runs 15 residues. V lost 4 bases, J lost 2 bases, and 14 bases lay in between. Here the CDR3 reads CATSMTTTQNYGYTF. The CDR3 DNA follows: TGTGCCACCAGCATGACCACGACACAAAACTATGGCTACACCTTC.

This chain links TRBV19 with TRBJ1-4; possible D gene TRBD1, 5 bases. Per germline, CDR1 LNHDA and CDR2 SQIVND (reference sequence). This CDR3 has 16 amino acids. The V and J ends lost 6 bases and 0 bases respectively, with 14 bases between them. The chain's CDR3 is CASSTRTLATNEKLFF. The CDR3 nucleotides are TGTGCCAGTAGCACAAGGACACTTGCAACTAATGAAAAACTGTTTTTT.

This clone appeared a single time. This chain links TRBV5-6 with TRBJ1-2, with a tentative D call TRBD1 (6 bases). V lost 4 bases to trimming and J lost 3 bases, with 13 bases between them. The CDR3 consists of 14 residues. CDR1 and CDR2 (germline): SGHDT, YYEEEE. The CDR3 loop reads CASSPGQPYYGYTF. The CDR3 DNA follows: TGTGCCAGCAGCCCCGGACAGCCGTACTATGGCTACACCTTC.

The V and J genes are TRBV5-4 and TRBJ1-4; TRBD1 matches 9 bases. Per germline, CDR1 SGHNT and CDR2 YYREEE (reference sequence). With V trimmed by 4 bases and J by 6 bases, 4 bases remained unmatched. The length of the CDR3 is 14 residues. CDR3 in amino acids: CASSPDRGDEKLFF. The CDR3 DNA is TGTGCCAGCAGCCCTGACAGGGGGGATGAAAAACTGTTTTTT.

This clone was seen only once. The genes are TRBV13 and TRBJ2-7; TRBD2 aligns across 8 bases. J lost 0 bases, V lost 1 base, and 5 bases had no gene match. This CDR3 is built from 16 residues. Looked up from germline, CDR1 is PRHDT and CDR2 is FYEKMQ (reference sequence). The CDR3 is CASSLEGGRSSYEQYF. The CDR3 DNA sequence: TGTGCCAGCAGCTTAGAGGGCGGGAGGAGCTCCTACGAGCAGTACTTC.

This chain uses TRBV5-1 with TRBJ2-2; no firm D call. V dropped 0 bases and J dropped 3 bases, with 9 bases sitting between them. Germline V CDR1 and CDR2: SGHRS, YFSETQ. The CDR3 extends over 15 amino acids. The CDR3 DNA is TGCGCCAGCAGCTTGGGGGCAGTAGACACCGGGGAGCTGTTTTTT. Translated: CASSLGAVDTGELFF. Based on the CDR3 plus reference TRBV5-1 and TRBJ2-2, the full variable domain is KAGVTQTPRYLIKTRGQQVTLSCSPISGHRSVSWYQQTPGQGLQFLFEYFSETQRNKGNFPGRFSGRQFSNSRSEMNVSTLELGDSALYLCASSLGAVDTGELFFGEGSRLTVL.

The sample holds a few counts of this clone. The CDR3 sequence is CASRGPADTQYF. The CDR3 DNA reads as TGTGCCAGCAGGGGGCCGGCGGATACGCAGTATTTT. The gene calls are TRBV12-3 or TRBV12-4 and TRBJ2-3; D is perhaps TRBD1 (5 bases). CDR3 length equals 12 residues. V lost 6 bases, J lost 6 bases, and 10 bases lay in between.

The chain uses TRBV9 and TRBJ2-1, with TRBD2 matching over 11 bases. This CDR3 has 16 amino acids. The germline gives CDR1 SGDLS, CDR2 YYNGEE. V trimming: 0 bases; J trimming: 4 bases; junction bases outside the gene matches: 3. CDR3 sequence: CASSVAGTSGYNEQFF. CDR3 sequence (DNA): TGTGCCAGCAGCGTAGCGGGGACTAGCGGTTACAATGAGCAGTTCTTC.

The chain has TRBV19 and TRBJ1-4; 9 bases line up with TRBD1. After removal of 3 bases from V and 8 bases from J, the junction contained 10 bases not matched to a gene. This CDR3 is built from 16 residues. Germline CDR1 and CDR2: LNHDA and SQIVND (reference sequence). This CDR3 is CASSIPSGTGTEKLFF. CDR3 coding DNA: TGTGCCAGTAGTATTCCCTCCGGGACAGGGACCGAAAAACTGTTTTTT.

This rearrangement joins TRBV19 to TRBJ1-2; D remains unclear. Germline V CDR1 and CDR2: LNHDA, SQIVND (reference sequence). V dropped 1 base and J dropped 4 bases, with 13 bases sitting between them. The CDR3 sequence is 15 residues long. CDR3 amino acids: CASSIAEGLTYGYTF. CDR3 nucleotides: TGTGCCAGTAGTATAGCGGAGGGCCTCACCTATGGCTACACCTTC.

This clone has just a few counts. The chain links TRBV4-2 to TRBJ1-1; the match to TRBD1 covers 7 bases. The V gene end was trimmed by 2 bases and the J gene end by 2 bases; junction bases not matched to a gene: 5. The germline CDR1 and CDR2 sequences are LGHNA and YNFKEQ. This CDR3 spans 15 amino acids. The CDR3 loop reads CASSQSGQYNTEAFF. In DNA, the CDR3 is TGTGCCAGCAGCCAATCGGGACAGTATAACACTGAAGCTTTCTTT.

The J gene is TRBJ2-7, the V gene TRBV5-4; 10 bases fit TRBD1. The CDR3 contains 15 residues. Germline V gene data show CDR1 as SGHNT and CDR2 as YYREEE (reference sequence). J was trimmed by 5 bases and V by 4 bases; bases with no gene match: 9. The CDR3 region has the DNA TGTGCCAGCAGCAGGCCCGGGACAGGGGCCAACGAGCAGTACTTC. This codes for CASSRPGTGANEQYF. Full variable domain (remainder filled in from reference TRBV5-4 and TRBJ2-7): ETGVTQSPTHLIKTRGQQVTLRCSSQSGHNTVSWYQQALGQGPQFIFQYYREEENGRGNFPPRFSGLQFPNYSSELNVNALELDDSALYLCASSRPGTGANEQYFGPGTRLTVT.

The rearrangement uses TRBV2 and TRBJ1-1; D call uncertain. This CDR3 has 12 residues. CDR1 is SNHLY, CDR2 FYNNEI, per germline. This CDR3 is CAGKEGNTEAFF. The CDR3 bases are TGTGCGGGCAAGGAGGGAAACACTGAAGCTTTCTTT.

The chain has TRBV5-4 and TRBJ2-5, with D maybe TRBD1 (6 bases). Deletions cut 1 base from V and 5 bases from J, with 21 bases between. The CDR3 runs 17 residues. Germline CDR1 reads SGHNT; CDR2 reads YYREEE (reference sequence). The CDR3 protein is CASSLKGRGNEIETQYF. The CDR3, as DNA: TGTGCCAGCAGCTTGAAGGGCAGGGGCAACGAGATTGAGACCCAGTACTTC. Combining the CDR3 with reference TRBV5-4 and TRBJ2-5 gives the whole variable domain ETGVTQSPTHLIKTRGQQVTLRCSSQSGHNTVSWYQQALGQGPQFIFQYYREEENGRGNFPPRFSGLQFPNYSSELNVNALELDDSALYLCASSLKGRGNEIETQYFGPGTRLLVL.

The chain uses TRBV2 and TRBJ1-2; D is unclear. V was pared by 5 bases and J by 8 bases, with 15 bases between. Germline CDR1 and CDR2: SNHLY and FYNNEI. This CDR3 comprises 13 residues. CDR3 sequence: CASSTVREGGYTF. The CDR3 DNA is TGTGCCAGCAGTACAGTCCGGGAGGGAGGCTACACCTTC.

This clone came up a few times. The chain has TRBV6-2 or TRBV6-3 and TRBJ2-5; 10 bases line up with TRBD1. CDR1 is MNHEY and CDR2 is SVGEGT in the germline V gene. J lost 5 bases, V lost 6 bases, and 9 bases had no gene match. This CDR3 has 15 residues. This chain's CDR3 is CASSQGTGDFETQYF. The CDR3 bases are TGTGCCAGCAGCCAAGGGACAGGGGATTTTGAGACCCAGTACTTC.

The rearrangement links TRBV7-2 to TRBJ2-2; D is perhaps TRBD1 (6 bases). Germline CDR1 reads SGHTA; CDR2 reads FQGNSA. Trimming left V 4 bases short and J 4 bases short, with 10 bases between. The CDR3 extends over 14 amino acids. In DNA form, the CDR3 reads TGTGCCAGCAGCTCTCTAGGGGGCACCGGGGAGCTGTTTTTT. Its protein is CASSSLGGTGELFF.